The next 23 T cell receptor beta chains were all read from a single sample in a study of shared clonotypes between healthy human individuals. Here immunoSEQ multiplex PCR was the method, and the copy in TCRdb shows in-frame clones only, minus some. The sample shows 1,100,000 or so clones, 75% to 80% of them seen only once. Sample: memory CD4+ T cells from PBMCs. The subset is: CD45RA-negative fraction. These receptors were collected from a man between 18 and 35 years old in good health. Some clones in this sample may be carry-over from other donors' samples.

Only a few counts were recorded for this clone. The chain joins TRBV19 to TRBJ1-1; 9 nucleotides agree with TRBD1. The CDR3 is made up of 14 amino acids. Germline-derived CDR1 and CDR2 are LNHDA and SQIVND (reference sequence). Trimming cost V 8 bases and J 4 bases; bases outside gene matches: 8. Here the CDR3 reads CASQNTGGSTEAFF. As DNA, the CDR3 is TGTGCCAGTCAAAATACAGGGGGCAGCACTGAAGCTTTCTTT. Variable domain in full (rest from reference TRBV19 and TRBJ1-1): DGGITQSPKYLFRKEGQNVTLSCEQNLNHDAMYWYRQDPGQGLRLIYYSQIVNDFQKGDIAEGYSVSREKKESFPLTVTSAQKNPTAFYLCASQNTGGSTEAFFGQGTRLTVV.

CDR3 nucleotides: TGCAGCGTTGAAGGTAGCAGCTACAATGAGCAGTTCTTC. Translation gives CSVEGSSYNEQFF. The chain is built from TRBV29-1 and TRBJ2-1; D remains unclear. V was pared by 1 base and J by 3 bases, with 7 bases between. Germline assignment: CDR1 SQVTM and CDR2 ANQGSEA. This CDR3 has 13 residues.

The V call is TRBV5-1, the J call TRBJ2-3, with D possibly TRBD2 on 6 matching bases. Germline CDR1 SGHRS, CDR2 YFSETQ. V was clipped by 4 bases and J by 2 bases, with 11 bases between them. The CDR3 length is 14 residues. The CDR3 sequence is CASSPGGFTDTQYF. CDR3 DNA: TGCGCCAGCAGCCCCGGGGGTTTCACAGATACGCAGTATTTT.

The chain is built from TRBV7-9 and TRBJ1-2, with D perhaps matching TRBD1 (5 bases). Between the trimmed V and J ends, which lost 1 base and 7 bases, there was a span of 10 bases. Per the germline V gene, CDR1 is SEHNR and CDR2 is FQNEAQ (reference sequence). There are 13 residues in the CDR3. The CDR3, as DNA: TGTGCCAGCAGCTTAGACGGGGCCGCTGGCTACACCTTC. The encoded protein is CASSLDGAAGYTF.

This chain joins TRBV10-3 and TRBJ2-6, with D hard to call. The germline CDR1 and CDR2 sequences are ENHRY and SYGVKD. The CDR3 is 15 residues long. V was clipped by 4 bases and J by 2 bases, with 9 bases between them. CDR3 region: CAISATATGANVLTF. The CDR3 bases are TGTGCCATCAGTGCTACGGCGACTGGGGCCAACGTCCTGACTTTC.

The V call is TRBV27, the J call TRBJ1-5, with 12 positions matching TRBD1. This CDR3 is built from 18 residues. Germline V gene data show CDR1 as MNHEY and CDR2 as SMNVEV (reference sequence). The ends lost 1 base at V and 7 bases at J; junction bases unmatched: 11. The CDR3 reads CASSLLSRDRGLRQPQHF. As DNA, the CDR3 is TGTGCCAGCAGTTTATTGAGTCGGGACAGGGGGCTACGGCAGCCCCAGCATTTT.

This clone came up a few times. The rearrangement joins TRBV7-9 to TRBJ2-1; weak D call: TRBD2 (6 bases). The germline gives CDR1 SEHNR, CDR2 FQNEAQ (reference sequence). The germline V and J ends were trimmed by 8 bases and 0 bases, with 8 bases remaining between them. The CDR3 runs to 13 residues. The CDR3 loop reads CASRRGSYNEQFF. In DNA form, the CDR3 reads TGTGCCAGCCGGCGGGGCTCCTACAATGAGCAGTTCTTC.

The CDR3 loop is CASCLGDEQYF. The CDR3 nucleotides are TGTGCCAGCTGCCTAGGGGACGAGCAGTACTTC. J is TRBJ2-7 and V is TRBV2, with a tentative D call TRBD1 (5 bases). The germline V and J ends were trimmed by 8 bases and 5 bases, with 10 bases remaining between them. CDR1 and CDR2 (germline): SNHLY, FYNNEI. This CDR3 region has 11 residues.

J is TRBJ2-2 and V is TRBV19; 10 nucleotides match TRBD2. This CDR3 is 17 amino acids long. The J segment lost 5 bases and the V segment lost 3 bases, leaving 9 bases of the junction unmatched. CDR1 and CDR2 from the germline V gene are LNHDA and SQIVND (reference sequence). CDR3 bases: TGTGCCAGTAGTATTGAGAGCGGGAGGGCTCGGACCGGGGAGCTGTTTTTT. It specifies CASSIESGRARTGELFF.

This clone has a handful of counts. Other DNA sequences within the sample encode an identical CDR3. The chain employs TRBV7-9 and TRBJ1-5, with unresolved D. In germline, CDR1 is SEHNR, CDR2 FQNEAQ (reference sequence). Trimming pared 5 bases from V and 1 base from J, leaving 6 bases between. CDR3 length: 13 residues. CDR3 amino acids: CASSPGSNQPQHF. In nucleotides, the CDR3 is TGTGCCAGCAGCCCTGGAAGCAATCAGCCCCAGCATTTT.

The chain links TRBV28 to TRBJ2-5; perhaps D is TRBD1 or TRBD2 (5 bases each). The CDR3 has 15 residues. Germline V CDR1 and CDR2: MDHEN, SYDVKM. The V end was cut by 3 bases, the J end by 4 bases, with 15 bases between. The CDR3 region has the DNA TGTGCCAGCAGTTTCTCGGGACGCATGGGAGAGACCCAGTACTTC. It translates to CASSFSGRMGETQYF.

This chain joins TRBV28 and TRBJ2-2; unclear D gene. Trimming shortened V by 4 bases and J by 2 bases, and 5 bases separated the two germline ends. The length of the CDR3 is 13 residues. The germline gives CDR1 MDHEN, CDR2 SYDVKM. The CDR3 bases are TGTGCCAGCAGTTCCCACAACACCGGGGAGCTGTTTTTT. Protein sequence: CASSSHNTGELFF.

The chain uses TRBV6-1 and TRBJ2-7, with D possibly TRBD2 on 5 matching bases. Germline CDR1 is MNHNS and CDR2 is SASEGT. The CDR3 contains 15 residues. V lost 5 bases to trimming and J lost 3 bases, with 17 bases between them. The CDR3 sequence is CASSNFLAESYEQYF. The CDR3 DNA reads as TGTGCCAGCAGTAATTTCCTAGCCGAAAGCTACGAGCAGTACTTC.

This clone was seen a single time. The chain couples TRBV11-2 to TRBJ2-4; D might be TRBD1 or TRBD2, each matching 5 bases. V shed 5 bases and J shed 10 bases, with 9 bases lying between them. Per the germline V gene, CDR1 is SGHAT and CDR2 is FQNNGV. The CDR3 loop spans 11 amino acids. This CDR3 is CASSLGDIQYF. The CDR3 DNA reads as TGTGCCAGCAGCCTGGGGGATATTCAGTACTTC.

Note on this clone: In the same sample, other DNA sequences code for this CDR3. The J gene is TRBJ1-5, the V gene TRBV7-8; no clear D. This CDR3 comprises 12 residues. Between the trimmed V and J ends, which lost 9 bases and 3 bases, there was a span of 9 bases. CDR1 and CDR2 from the germline V gene are SGHVS and FQNEAQ. The CDR3 spells CASGRTNQPQHF. CDR3 nucleotide sequence: TGTGCCAGTGGGCGGACCAATCAGCCCCAGCATTTT.

The chain employs TRBV28 and TRBJ2-1, with D perhaps being TRBD1 or TRBD2 (6 bases each). The CDR3 is 15 residues long. Germline V gene sequence: CDR1 MDHEN, CDR2 SYDVKM. Trimming removed 5 bases from V and 3 bases from J, with 14 bases in between. As DNA, the CDR3 is TGTGCCAGCAGTCCCGTCGGGGGCGGCTACAATGAGCAGTTCTTC. As protein: CASSPVGGGYNEQFF.

This chain links TRBV9 with TRBJ1-3, with D perhaps matching TRBD1 (5 bases). V lost 1 base and J lost 7, with 15 bases in between. The CDR3 is 15 residues long. The germline V gene has CDR1 SGDLS and CDR2 YYNGEE. For the CDR3, the DNA is TGTGCCAGCAGCGTAACCGACAGTCCCTGGAACACCATATATTTT. The encoded protein is CASSVTDSPWNTIYF.

The rearrangement uses TRBV6-5 and TRBJ2-7; D may be TRBD1 or TRBD2 (5 bases each). V was cut by 2 bases and J by 0 bases, with 14 bases left in between. Germline V gene data show CDR1 as MNHEY and CDR2 as SVGAGI. The CDR3 consists of 16 residues. CDR3 nucleotides: TGTGCCAGCAGTTACGATTGGGGACGGATCTCCTACGAGCAGTACTTC. Translation: CASSYDWGRISYEQYF.

In the case of this clone: Other DNA sequences in the sample encode the same CDR3. The genes are TRBV6-5 and TRBJ2-1; weak D call: TRBD2 (5 bases). V was trimmed by 3 bases and J by 0 bases, leaving 6 bases between them. This CDR3 spans 14 amino acids. Per the germline V gene, CDR1 is MNHEY and CDR2 is SVGAGI. The CDR3 reads CASSYGGSYNEQFF. CDR3 DNA sequence: TGTGCCAGCAGTTATGGAGGCTCCTACAATGAGCAGTTCTTC.

J is TRBJ1-1 and V is TRBV6-1, with 7 bases matching TRBD1. Trimming removed 4 bases from V and 5 bases from J; junction bases left unmatched: 4. The CDR3 loop spans 13 amino acids. Germline V gene sequence: CDR1 MNHNS, CDR2 SASEGT. Here the CDR3 DNA reads TGTGCCAGCAGTGTGACAGGGAGAACTGAAGCTTTCTTT. This encodes CASSVTGRTEAFF.

This clone was found once. The chain uses TRBV7-9 and TRBJ1-2; possibly TRBD1 for D (5 bases). From germline, CDR1 is SEHNR and CDR2 FQNEAQ (reference sequence). The CDR3 extends over 16 amino acids. V was shortened by 0 bases and J by 8 bases, with 19 bases between the two germline ends. The DNA for the CDR3 is TGTGCCAGCAGCTTAGCGAGCCTTCAGGGATCTTTCGGCTACACCTTC. Protein product: CASSLASLQGSFGYTF. The full variable domain, its missing parts supplied by reference TRBV7-9 and TRBJ1-2, is DTGVSQNPRHKITKRGQNVTFRCDPISEHNRLYWYRQTLGQGPEFLTYFQNEAQLEKSRLLSDRFSAERPKGSFSTLEIQRTEQGDSAMYLCASSLASLQGSFGYTFGSGTRLTVV.

The J gene is TRBJ2-1, the V gene TRBV4-1; D uncertain. This CDR3 has 14 amino acids. In germline, CDR1 is MGHRA, CDR2 YSYEKL. Trimming stripped 5 bases from V and 9 bases from J, with 17 bases between. CDR3 nucleotide sequence: TGCGCCAGCAGCTACCTGACCGCGACGGGTGAGCAGTTCTTC. It translates to CASSYLTATGEQFF.

V gene TRBV9 combines with J gene TRBJ2-1; 9 bases line up with TRBD2. The CDR3 contains 16 residues. The germline V gene encodes CDR1 SGDLS and CDR2 YYNGEE. After removal of 0 bases from V and 5 bases from J, the junction contained 6 bases not matched to a gene. CDR3 in amino acids: CASSVVASGTNNEQFF. The DNA of the CDR3 is TGTGCCAGCAGCGTAGTGGCTAGCGGGACTAACAATGAGCAGTTCTTC.